The source of this T cell receptor (beta chain) is a study of shared clonotypes between healthy human individuals. Replicate PCRs were loaded with 250 to 350 ng DNA from unsorted PBMC, 30,000 or so T cell genomes. On ten immunoSEQ deep assay plates, unsorted PBMC DNA was sequenced. TCRdb's table, derived via immunoSEQ multiplex PCR, lists solely in-frame clones and lacks some. The repertoire holds roughly 500,000 clones, with more than 65% as singletons. The clonotype was recovered from a woman in her thirties or forties in good health. Some clones in this sample may be carry-over from other donors' samples. Sequencing was done on a sample of PBMCs.

The CDR3 protein is CSVAAPQGEYEQYF. The CDR3 nucleotides are TGCAGCGTTGCTGCGCCCCAGGGGGAGTACGAGCAGTACTTC. This chain joins TRBV29-1 and TRBJ2-7, with TRBD1 identical over 7 bases. The CDR3 is 14 residues long. CDR1 SQVTM and CDR2 ANQGSEA come from the germline V gene. The ends lost 4 bases at V and 4 bases at J; junction bases unmatched: 10.